Listed below are T cell receptor beta chains from one sample, sequenced in a study of early T cells in non-severe SARS-CoV-2 infection. TCRdb processed the 5' RACE reads anew with MiXCR; each CDR3 protein has one entry. The repertoire holds tens of thousands of distinct CDR3 sequences, about an eighth seen once, with 4.4% in the top ten. The input for sequencing was whole blood, taken at baseline. The receptors come from an adult who was a healthcare worker with PCR-confirmed SARS-CoV-2 infection or an uninfected control (not recorded which). Both conserved end residues are part of each CDR3. Each record gives: V gene, D gene, J gene, clone size, CDR3 DNA, CDR3 protein. The D gene is left open where the match is weak. Clone size appears in some rows only: once, few, many, or a class for an expanded clone.

V: TRBV12-3/TRBV12-4; D: TRBD1; J: TRBJ1-1; size: few; DNA: TGTGCCAGCAGTCTCCGGACAGGGGGGTTCACTGAAGCTTTCTTT; CDR3: CASSLRTGGFTEAFF
V: TRBV27; D: NA; J: TRBJ1-1; size: NA; DNA: TGTGCCAGCAGTTTGCGGACGGGGAGGGGAAACACTGAAGCTTTCTTT; CDR3: CASSLRTGRGNTEAFF
V: TRBV6-5; D: NA; J: TRBJ1-1; size: few; DNA: TGTGCCAGCAGAAGATGGGAGGAGCTACCTGAAGCTTTCTTT; CDR3: CASRRWEELPEAFF
V: TRBV30; D: NA; J: TRBJ1-1; size: few; DNA: TGTGCCTGGTCGCGGACTGAAGCTTTCTTT; CDR3: CAWSRTEAFF
V: TRBV10-1; D: NA; J: TRBJ1-1; size: NA; DNA: TGCGCCAGCAAATCGGGCAGGAATCAAGGAGAAGCTTTCTTT; CDR3: CASKSGRNQGEAFF
V: TRBV7-9; D: NA; J: TRBJ2-7; size: few; DNA: TGTGCCAGCAGCCCCCAGGCATTGGCGGGACCTAGCTCCTACGAGCAGTACTTC; CDR3: CASSPQALAGPSSYEQYF
V: TRBV3-1; D: NA; J: TRBJ1-1; size: NA; DNA: TGTGCCAGCAGCCAAGTAACAGGGTCCACTGAAGCTTTCTTT; CDR3: CASSQVTGSTEAFF
V: TRBV19; D: TRBD2; J: TRBJ2-7; size: few; DNA: TGTGCCAGTAGTTATGGACTAGGGGCTGTCTACGAGCAGTACTTC; CDR3: CASSYGLGAVYEQYF
V: TRBV24-1; D: NA; J: TRBJ1-5; size: few; DNA: TGTGCCACCAGTGAATTTCGTGACAGCCATAGCAATCAGCCCCAGCATTTT; CDR3: CATSEFRDSHSNQPQHF
V: TRBV13; D: NA; J: TRBJ1-1; size: NA; DNA: TGTGCCAGCAGCTTTTTCGGTAATAGTGACACTGAAGCTTTCTTT; CDR3: CASSFFGNSDTEAFF
V: TRBV11-2; D: TRBD1; J: TRBJ2-7; size: few; DNA: TGTGCCAGCAGCCCCCGACAGGGCCTATCTGGGGAGCAGTACTTC; CDR3: CASSPRQGLSGEQYF
V: TRBV15; D: TRBD1; J: TRBJ2-3; size: NA; DNA: TGTGCCACGAACCGGGACAGGGTCGCAGATACGCAGTATTTT; CDR3: CATNRDRVADTQYF
V: TRBV9; D: TRBD2; J: TRBJ2-1; size: NA; DNA: TGTGCCTTGTCGACTAGCGGGAGGAGAGATGAGCAGTTCTTC; CDR3: CALSTSGRRDEQFF
V: TRBV7-9; D: TRBD2; J: TRBJ2-5; size: NA; DNA: TGTGCCAGCAGCTTCCGAGGGCTAGCGGGATCCCCCGGAGGTGAGACCCAGTACTTC; CDR3: CASSFRGLAGSPGGETQYF
V: TRBV12-5; D: NA; J: TRBJ2-1; size: NA; DNA: TGTGCTAGTGGTTTGTTGGATGAGCAGTTCTTC; CDR3: CASGLLDEQFF
V: TRBV5-5; D: TRBD1; J: TRBJ2-6; size: few; DNA: TGTGCCAGCACCCTTAGGACAGGTGATAGCTCTGGGGCCAACGTCCTGACTTTC; CDR3: CASTLRTGDSSGANVLTF
V: TRBV5-1; D: TRBD1; J: TRBJ1-2; size: NA; DNA: TGCGCCAGCAGGACCGGAGACAGGGAAGGGGATGGCTACACCTTC; CDR3: CASRTGDREGDGYTF
V: TRBV7-3; D: NA; J: TRBJ2-2; size: few; DNA: TGTGCCAGCAGCCCCACCAGTCTAACCACCGGGGAGCTGTTTTTT; CDR3: CASSPTSLTTGELFF
V: TRBV20-1; D: TRBD2; J: TRBJ2-1; size: NA; DNA: TGCAGTGCTAGAGTACTAGGCGGGGGGGTCAATGAGCAGTTCTTC; CDR3: CSARVLGGGVNEQFF
V: TRBV12-3/TRBV12-4; D: TRBD1; J: TRBJ2-7; size: NA; DNA: TGTGCCAGCAGTCCCACAGGGGGCCTATCCTACGAGCAGTACTTC; CDR3: CASSPTGGLSYEQYF
V: TRBV29-1; D: NA; J: TRBJ2-6; size: NA; DNA: TGCAGCGTCGCGCCCATGAGCTCTGGGGCCAACGTCCTGACTTTC; CDR3: CSVAPMSSGANVLTF
V: TRBV7-6; D: NA; J: TRBJ1-1; size: NA; DNA: TGTGCCAGCAGCTTAGCGGGGAGCTCCGTTTTCACTGAAGCTTTCTTT; CDR3: CASSLAGSSVFTEAFF
V: TRBV5-4; D: TRBD2; J: TRBJ2-5; size: NA; DNA: TGTGCCAGCAGCTTGGAGATAGCGGGGGGGCCTATGGGGACCCAGTACTTC; CDR3: CASSLEIAGGPMGTQYF
V: TRBV5-6; D: NA; J: TRBJ2-2; size: few; DNA: TGTGCCAGCAGCTTGAAGGGGCCGGGAACCGGGGAGCTGTTTTTT; CDR3: CASSLKGPGTGELFF
V: TRBV25-1; D: NA; J: TRBJ2-5; size: NA; DNA: TGTGCCAGCAGCGTAACACCGAAAGGAGCCCAGTACTTC; CDR3: CASSVTPKGAQYF
V: TRBV30; D: NA; J: TRBJ2-4; size: NA; DNA: TGTGCCTGGAGTGAAAAGGACTTGGGGGATAACATTCAGTACTTC; CDR3: CAWSEKDLGDNIQYF
V: TRBV4-1; D: TRBD1; J: TRBJ1-6; size: NA; DNA: TGCGCCAGCAGCCAAGGGACAGGGTACACGCCATACCCCTTCCACTTT; CDR3: CASSQGTGYTPYPFHF
V: TRBV6-1; D: NA; J: TRBJ2-3; size: few; DNA: TGTGCCAGCAGTGAGGGGCAAGGCGGCTACCGCACAGATACGCAGTATTTT; CDR3: CASSEGQGGYRTDTQYF
V: TRBV19; D: NA; J: TRBJ2-7; size: few; DNA: TGTGCCACCTCGGGTGCCTCCTACGAGCAGTACTTC; CDR3: CATSGASYEQYF
V: TRBV5-5; D: TRBD1; J: TRBJ2-3; size: NA; DNA: TGTGCCAGCAGCATCACCCGGACAGGTGCTAGGGCAGATACGCAGTATTTT; CDR3: CASSITRTGARADTQYF